Listed here are 27 T cell receptor beta chains from one sample, sequenced in a study of untreated major depressive disorder (dated by TCRdb to 2017 to 2018). The library was produced with the immunoSEQ multiplex PCR assay. Here the immuneACCESS table is served through TCRdb, limited to in-frame sequences with V and J called. Missing clones are a known gap in these copies; in checked studies unresolved V genes cover under half, and the rest lacks a known reason. Within this sample are approximately 21,000 clones, with over 85% of them counted one time only. The top ten clones comprise less than 0.6% of the sample. The sequencing input was CD4+ T cells from PBMCs. The receptors were sampled from a middle-aged woman in good health.

The gene calls are TRBV2 and TRBJ1-5; D remains unclear. Per germline, CDR1 SNHLY and CDR2 FYNNEI. The CDR3 runs 13 residues. The V end was cut by 8 bases, the J end by 6 bases, with 14 bases between. CDR3 sequence reads: CASLLGIGQPQHF. CDR3 in DNA: TGTGCCAGCCTTCTAGGAATTGGTCAGCCCCAGCATTTT. The entire variable domain, with the rest obtained from reference TRBV2 and TRBJ1-5, is as follows: EPEVTQTPSHQVTQMGQEVILRCVPISNHLYFYWYRQILGQKVEFLVSFYNNEISEKSEIFDDQFSVERPDGSNFTLKIRSTKLEDSAMYFCASLLGIGQPQHFGDGTRLSIL.

This chain uses TRBV7-6 with TRBJ2-1; the D gene is possibly TRBD2 (7 bases). The CDR3 is 12 amino acids. Germline lookup yields CDR1 SGHVS and CDR2 FNYEAQ. V was pared by 4 bases and J by 9 bases, with 10 bases between. CDR3 amino acids: CASSYREGEQFF. CDR3 coding DNA: TGTGCCAGCAGCTACAGGGAGGGTGAGCAGTTCTTC.

This chain joins TRBV29-1 and TRBJ2-3; no reliable D call. The length of the CDR3 is 13 residues. V was shortened by 4 bases and J by 2 bases, with 10 bases between the two germline ends. Germline V gives CDR1 SQVTM, CDR2 ANQGSEA. The CDR3 DNA is TGCAGCGTTGGCGTGAACCCCACAGATACGCAGTATTTT. Protein product: CSVGVNPTDTQYF.

The chain carries TRBV28 and TRBJ2-7; 9 bases match TRBD2. CDR1 MDHEN and CDR2 SYDVKM come from the germline V gene. The V gene end was trimmed by 6 bases and the J gene end by 4 bases; junction bases not matched to a gene: 22. The CDR3 contains 19 residues. Here the CDR3 DNA reads TGTGCCAGCAGGCCCAGACTAGCGGAGTTCACCAAGGGGGGTTACGAGCAGTACTTC. It translates to CASRPRLAEFTKGGYEQYF.

The chain combines TRBV4-3 with TRBJ2-5, with 7 bases fitting TRBD2. The ends lost 4 bases at V and 2 bases at J; junction bases unmatched: 10. The CDR3 runs to 16 residues. Germline values: CDR1 LGHNA, CDR2 YSLEER. The CDR3: CASSPALAERQETQYF. Written as DNA, the CDR3 is TGCGCCAGCAGCCCAGCCCTAGCGGAGAGGCAAGAGACCCAGTACTTC.

This clone was counted once. The chain couples TRBV27 to TRBJ1-1; TRBD1 might be the D (6 bases). Germline CDR1 MNHEY, CDR2 SMNVEV (reference sequence). V dropped 5 bases and J dropped 4 bases, with 20 bases sitting between them. The CDR3 is 16 amino acids. CDR3 coding DNA: TGTGCCAGCAGTCCAAGCAGGGGCGGGGGGTCCACTGAAGCTTTCTTT. It is translated as CASSPSRGGGSTEAFF.

This rearrangement joins TRBV15 to TRBJ1-2; TRBD1 is a possible D gene (6 bases). The germline V and J ends were trimmed by 0 bases and 2 bases, with 10 bases remaining between them. Germline CDR1 and CDR2: LNHNV and YYDKDF (reference sequence). The CDR3 covers 15 residues. The chain's CDR3 is CATSREAGDNYGYTF. CDR3 DNA sequence: TGTGCCACCAGCAGAGAAGCAGGGGACAACTATGGCTACACCTTC.

The chain recombines TRBV5-1 with TRBJ2-3, with D unresolved. Germline V gene data show CDR1 as SGHRS and CDR2 as YFSETQ. The CDR3 contains 12 residues. Trimming took off 0 bases at V and 4 bases at J, with 3 bases between the two ends. The CDR3 DNA sequence: TGCGCCAGCAGCTTGGTGTCAGATACGCAGTATTTT. Its protein product is CASSLVSDTQYF.

This chain uses TRBV19 with TRBJ1-2, with 12 positions matching TRBD1. This CDR3 is built from 14 residues. The ends lost 10 bases at V and 6 bases at J; junction bases unmatched: 9. Germline values: CDR1 LNHDA, CDR2 SQIVND (reference sequence). The CDR3 sequence is CATRDRGREDGYTF. CDR3 coding DNA: TGTGCCACAAGGGACAGGGGGCGTGAGGATGGCTACACCTTC. The whole variable domain, remainder taken from reference TRBV19 and TRBJ1-2, is DGGITQSPKYLFRKEGQNVTLSCEQNLNHDAMYWYRQDPGQGLRLIYYSQIVNDFQKGDIAEGYSVSREKKESFPLTVTSAQKNPTAFYLCATRDRGREDGYTFGSGTRLTVV.

The rearrangement links TRBV19 to TRBJ2-2, with 8 bases aligning to TRBD1. The length of the CDR3 is 17 residues. Unmatched junction bases numbered 14, after V lost 9 bases and J lost 2 bases. Germline V gene data show CDR1 as LNHDA and CDR2 as SQIVND (reference sequence). CDR3 region: CASPSPTQGANTGELFF. The CDR3 bases are TGTGCCAGCCCCTCCCCTACCCAGGGGGCCAACACCGGGGAGCTGTTTTTT.

This clone was picked up a small number of times. The chain links TRBV7-9 to TRBJ2-7, with a weak D call TRBD2 (6 bases). The CDR3 is made up of 15 amino acids. From germline, CDR1 is SEHNR and CDR2 FQNEAQ (reference sequence). Trimming shortened V by 2 bases and J by 4 bases, and 15 bases separated the two germline ends. CDR3 amino acids: CASSLTTGTDYEQYF. The CDR3 coding sequence is TGTGCCAGCAGCTTAACCACCGGGACTGATTACGAGCAGTACTTC. Complete variable domain (other parts from reference TRBV7-9 and TRBJ2-7): DTGVSQNPRHKITKRGQNVTFRCDPISEHNRLYWYRQTLGQGPEFLTYFQNEAQLEKSRLLSDRFSAERPKGSFSTLEIQRTEQGDSAMYLCASSLTTGTDYEQYFGPGTRLTVT.

The V call is TRBV4-1, the J call TRBJ1-2; D is perhaps TRBD1 (5 bases). Trimming cost V 1 base and J 7 bases, with 13 bases left between them. The CDR3 loop spans 14 amino acids. Germline V CDR1 and CDR2: MGHRA, YSYEKL. This CDR3 is CASSQGEQGFGYTF. In DNA form, the CDR3 reads TGCGCCAGCAGCCAAGGGGAGCAGGGATTTGGCTACACCTTC.

V gene TRBV5-4 combines with J gene TRBJ2-7; weak D call: TRBD1 (6 bases). The V end was cut by 1 base, the J end by 2 bases, with 22 bases between. This CDR3 comprises 18 residues. Germline-derived CDR1 and CDR2 are SGHNT and YYREEE (reference sequence). The CDR3 DNA sequence: TGTGCCAGCAGCTTGTTGGTACTGGGAATGACAGGTACCTACGAGCAGTACTTC. It encodes CASSLLVLGMTGTYEQYF. The full variable domain, completed using reference TRBV5-4 and TRBJ2-7, is ETGVTQSPTHLIKTRGQQVTLRCSSQSGHNTVSWYQQALGQGPQFIFQYYREEENGRGNFPPRFSGLQFPNYSSELNVNALELDDSALYLCASSLLVLGMTGTYEQYFGPGTRLTVT.

The chain employs TRBV5-6 and TRBJ1-2; no definite D call. CDR1 SGHDT and CDR2 YYEEEE come from the germline V gene. CDR3 length equals 13 residues. Between the trimmed V and J ends, which lost 0 bases and 4 bases, there was a span of 7 bases. The CDR3 DNA reads as TGTGCCAGCAGCTTGGTTGTGGGCTATGGCTACACCTTC. It encodes CASSLVVGYGYTF. Based on the CDR3 plus reference TRBV5-6 and TRBJ1-2, the full variable domain is DAGVTQSPTHLIKTRGQQVTLRCSPKSGHDTVSWYQQALGQGPQFIFQYYEEEERQRGNFPDRFSGHQFPNYSSELNVNALLLGDSALYLCASSLVVGYGYTFGSGTRLTVV.

The rearrangement joins TRBV10-1 to TRBJ2-2, with unresolved D. From germline, CDR1 is WNHNN and CDR2 SYGVQD (reference sequence). This CDR3 has 10 residues. Trimming shortened V by 8 bases and J by 5 bases, and 3 bases separated the two germline ends. CDR3 DNA sequence: TGCGCCAGCGGAACCGGGGAGCTGTTTTTT. It translates to CASGTGELFF.

A remark on this clone: A junction end diverges from the germline sequence, so it may reflect a read error. The CDR3 DNA is TGTGCCAGCAGCCTAACTAGCGAAAGATCGACCGGGGAGCTGTTTTTT. Translated: CASSLTSERSTGELFF. The rearrangement links TRBV7-3 to TRBJ2-2, with TRBD2 matching over 7 bases. Per the germline V gene, CDR1 is SGHTA and CDR2 is FQGTGA. There are 16 residues in the CDR3.

The chain combines TRBV30 with TRBJ1-2, with a tentative D call TRBD1 (6 bases). Between the trimmed V and J ends, which lost 3 bases and 6 bases, there was a span of 26 bases. There are 17 residues in the CDR3. In germline, CDR1 is GTSNPN, CDR2 SVGIG (reference sequence). CDR3 coding DNA: TGTGCCTGGAGAGTCCAGGGGCTCCAGACACCCTCGGATGGCTACACCTTC. It yields the protein CAWRVQGLQTPSDGYTF.

The chain is built from TRBV19 and TRBJ2-5; the match to TRBD1 covers 7 bases. Germline V CDR1 and CDR2: LNHDA, SQIVND (reference sequence). J gave up 5 bases and V 7 bases, and 7 bases lay outside the gene matches. The CDR3 has 13 residues. CDR3 sequence: CASTTTGLETQYF. CDR3 nucleotides: TGTGCCAGTACCACGACAGGGTTGGAGACCCAGTACTTC.

V and J are TRBV29-1 and TRBJ1-5; 11 bases map to TRBD1. The CDR3 has 14 residues. J lost 6 bases, V lost 4 bases, and 5 bases had no gene match. The germline V gene encodes CDR1 SQVTM and CDR2 ANQGSEA. The CDR3 DNA is TGCAGCGTTGCGCCCGGGACAGGGGGTCAGCCCCAGCATTTT. This encodes CSVAPGTGGQPQHF.

The chain joins TRBV25-1 to TRBJ2-2, with a tentative D call TRBD1 (5 bases). V was shortened by 5 bases and J by 6 bases, with 7 bases between the two germline ends. CDR1 is MGHDK, CDR2 SYGVNS, per germline. The CDR3 length is 12 residues. CDR3 DNA: TGTGCCAGCAGTAGGGGTTCCGGGGAGCTGTTTTTT. It yields the protein CASSRGSGELFF.

This clone showed up just once. The rearrangement joins TRBV15 to TRBJ2-7; D gene unclear. CDR3 length equals 17 residues. The germline CDR1 and CDR2 sequences are LNHNV and YYDKDF (reference sequence). Trimming stripped 5 bases from V and 0 bases from J, with 20 bases between. CDR3 in DNA: TGTGCCACCAGCCCAAGACCCCTCCCCTACAGCTCCTACGAGCAGTACGTC. Translating gives CATSPRPLPYSSYEQYV.

V and J are TRBV2 and TRBJ2-5; 12 bases line up with TRBD1. CDR3 size: 15 residues. Germline lookup yields CDR1 SNHLY and CDR2 FYNNEI. The ends lost 7 bases at V and 4 bases at J; junction bases unmatched: 7. The CDR3 DNA reads TGTGCCAGCACTAGGGGACAGGGGGCGGCAGAGACCCAGTACTTC. The encoded protein is CASTRGQGAAETQYF. The whole variable domain, remainder taken from reference TRBV2 and TRBJ2-5, is EPEVTQTPSHQVTQMGQEVILRCVPISNHLYFYWYRQILGQKVEFLVSFYNNEISEKSEIFDDQFSVERPDGSNFTLKIRSTKLEDSAMYFCASTRGQGAAETQYFGPGTRLLVL.

The chain is built from TRBV5-1 and TRBJ2-4; 9 bases agree with TRBD2. V shed 0 bases and J 8 bases; nucleotides not matched to a gene: 9. The CDR3 length is 16 residues. From germline, CDR1 is SGHRS and CDR2 YFSETQ. The CDR3 protein is CASSLALAGVMDIQYF. The CDR3 region has the DNA TGCGCCAGCAGCTTGGCCTTAGCGGGAGTTATGGACATTCAGTACTTC.

This clone has just a few counts. V gene TRBV5-1 combines with J gene TRBJ1-1; 7 bases are a match to TRBD1. The CDR3 is 13 amino acids. V shed 3 bases and J 3 bases; nucleotides not matched to a gene: 2. Germline-derived CDR1 and CDR2 are SGHRS and YFSETQ. The DNA of the CDR3 is TGCGCCAGCAGCTACACAGGGGACACTGAAGCTTTCTTT. Translation gives CASSYTGDTEAFF.

The chain is built from TRBV18 and TRBJ1-1; D unresolved. V dropped 10 bases and J dropped 1 base, with 19 bases sitting between them. The germline V gene has CDR1 KGHSH and CDR2 LQKENI. CDR3 length: 15 amino acids. This CDR3 is CATFSEDLWNTEAFF. DNA of the CDR3: TGTGCCACCTTTTCGGAAGACCTGTGGAACACTGAAGCTTTCTTT.

The V gene is TRBV25-1, the J gene TRBJ1-2, with D maybe TRBD1 (5 bases). CDR1 is MGHDK and CDR2 is SYGVNS in the germline V gene. V was clipped by 0 bases and J by 7 bases, with 15 bases between them. The CDR3 sequence is 15 residues long. This chain's CDR3 is CASSEYLQPGGGYTF. The CDR3 DNA sequence: TGTGCCAGCAGTGAATATCTGCAACCGGGGGGTGGCTACACCTTC.

This chain links TRBV5-1 with TRBJ2-3; 8 bases agree with TRBD2. The junction had 3 bases not matched to a gene; V was cut back by 0 bases and J by 3 bases. The CDR3 has 15 residues. In germline, CDR1 is SGHRS, CDR2 YFSETQ. The CDR3 loop is CASSLASGGTDTQYF. CDR3 nucleotides: TGCGCCAGCAGCTTGGCCTCGGGAGGGACAGATACGCAGTATTTT.